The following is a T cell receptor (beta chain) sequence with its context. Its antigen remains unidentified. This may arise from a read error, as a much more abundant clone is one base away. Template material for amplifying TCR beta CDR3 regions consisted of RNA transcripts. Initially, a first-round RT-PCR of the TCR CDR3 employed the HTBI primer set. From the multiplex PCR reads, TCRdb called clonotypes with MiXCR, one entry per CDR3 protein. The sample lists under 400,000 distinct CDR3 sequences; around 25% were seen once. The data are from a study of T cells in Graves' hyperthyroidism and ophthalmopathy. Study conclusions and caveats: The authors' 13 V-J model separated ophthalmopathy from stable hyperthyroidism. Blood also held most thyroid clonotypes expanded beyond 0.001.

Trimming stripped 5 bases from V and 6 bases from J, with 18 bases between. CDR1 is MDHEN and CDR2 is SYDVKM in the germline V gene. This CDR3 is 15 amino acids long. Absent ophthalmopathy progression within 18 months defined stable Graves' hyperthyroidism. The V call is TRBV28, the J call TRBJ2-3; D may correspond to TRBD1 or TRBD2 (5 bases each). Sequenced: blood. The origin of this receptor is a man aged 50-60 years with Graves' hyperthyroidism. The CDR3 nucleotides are TGTGCCAGCAGTGATTCGGGGCCTCGGGTGGATACGCAGTATTTT. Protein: CASSDSGPRVDTQYF.